This paragraph reports one TCR beta chain. Germline CDR1 and CDR2: GTSNPN and SVGIG (reference sequence). The trim removed 8 bases at V and 7 bases at J, leaving 12 bases unmatched. The CDR3 has 15 amino acids. The sample is drawn from a study of blood T cell repertoires in COVID-19. Overall study context: From the United States, Italy and Spain came samples of acute and convalescent COVID-19.

Under the authors' procedure: Amplification with reference gene primers provided the estimates of nucleated cell counts. The assay was immunoSEQ multiplex PCR, and TCRdb's table has in-frame clones only and misses some. The V and J calls and the clone size are those of that table, but D and trimming were determined from the DNA. The sample has about 150,000 clones; around 82% are singletons. The sequencing sample was made of peripheral blood. The origin of this receptor is a man aged 60 to 75 with COVID-19, enrolled during active disease. The chain employs TRBV30 and TRBJ2-1; 12 positions match TRBD1. The CDR3 sequence is CAGDRGLGRSNEQFF. CDR3 coding DNA: TGTGCCGGGGACAGGGGGCTCGGAAGGTCAAATGAGCAGTTCTTC. Complete variable domain (other parts from reference TRBV30 and TRBJ2-1): SQTIHQWPATLVQPVGSPLSLECTVEGTSNPNLYWYRQAAGRGLQLLFYSVGIGQISSEVPQNLSASRPQDRQFILSSKKLLLSDSGFYLCAGDRGLGRSNEQFFGPGTRLTVL.